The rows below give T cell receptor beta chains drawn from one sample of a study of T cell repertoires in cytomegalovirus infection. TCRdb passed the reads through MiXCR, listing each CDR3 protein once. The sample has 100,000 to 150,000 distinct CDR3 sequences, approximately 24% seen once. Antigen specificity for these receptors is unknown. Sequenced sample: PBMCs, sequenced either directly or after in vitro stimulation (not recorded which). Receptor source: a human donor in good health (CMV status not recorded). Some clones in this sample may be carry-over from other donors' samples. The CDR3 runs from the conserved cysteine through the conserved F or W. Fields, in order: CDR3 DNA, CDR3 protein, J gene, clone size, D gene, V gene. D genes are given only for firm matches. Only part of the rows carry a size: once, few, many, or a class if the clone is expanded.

cdr3_nt: TGTGCCAGCAGACCCCGGACTAGCGTTGAGACCCAGTACTTC
cdr3_aa: CASRPRTSVETQYF
j_call: TRBJ2-5
clone_size: -
d_call: TRBD2
v_call: TRBV6-2/TRBV6-3

cdr3_nt: TGTGCCATCAGTAACGGGGAGTTCTCCTATAATTCACCCCTCCACTTT
cdr3_aa: CAISNGEFSYNSPLHF
j_call: TRBJ1-6
clone_size: few
d_call: -
v_call: TRBV10-3

cdr3_nt: TGTGCCAGCAGCCAATCCACAGGGGGCTACGAGCAGTACTTC
cdr3_aa: CASSQSTGGYEQYF
j_call: TRBJ2-7
clone_size: -
d_call: TRBD1
v_call: TRBV7-2

cdr3_nt: TGTGCCAGCAGCTTAGGTCCGGGAGGCTACGAGCAGTACTTC
cdr3_aa: CASSLGPGGYEQYF
j_call: TRBJ2-7
clone_size: -
d_call: TRBD2
v_call: TRBV7-8

cdr3_nt: TGTGCCACCGCGTTAGGACGAAACAATGAGCAGTTCTTC
cdr3_aa: CATALGRNNEQFF
j_call: TRBJ2-1
clone_size: once
d_call: -
v_call: TRBV5-4

cdr3_nt: TGTGCCAGCAGGGAAATACTCCAGGGGCCCAGGCAGCCCCAGCATTTT
cdr3_aa: CASREILQGPRQPQHF
j_call: TRBJ1-5
clone_size: few
d_call: -
v_call: TRBV6-6

cdr3_nt: TGTGCCGTTCGGACAGACGCTAACTATGGCTACACCTTC
cdr3_aa: CAVRTDANYGYTF
j_call: TRBJ1-2
clone_size: -
d_call: -
v_call: TRBV7-9

cdr3_nt: TGTGCCAGCAGTAAGACTAGCGGTCACCAAGAGACCCAGTACTTC
cdr3_aa: CASSKTSGHQETQYF
j_call: TRBJ2-5
clone_size: once
d_call: TRBD2
v_call: TRBV6-5

cdr3_nt: TGTGCCAGCAGCTTAGTTGGCGGGAGCTCCTACGAGCAGTACTTC
cdr3_aa: CASSLVGGSSYEQYF
j_call: TRBJ2-7
clone_size: many
d_call: TRBD2
v_call: TRBV7-2

cdr3_nt: TGTGCCAGCCGACGGGGGGCGAAGAGCTCCTACAATGAGCAGTTCTTC
cdr3_aa: CASRRGAKSSYNEQFF
j_call: TRBJ2-1
clone_size: -
d_call: -
v_call: TRBV6-2/TRBV6-3

cdr3_nt: TGTGCCAGTAGTCCCGGATCTCATACACCCCTCCACTTT
cdr3_aa: CASSPGSHTPLHF
j_call: TRBJ1-6
clone_size: once
d_call: -
v_call: TRBV19

cdr3_nt: TGTGCCAGCAGCACGGGACAGGTGATAGCCAAAAACATTCAGTACTTC
cdr3_aa: CASSTGQVIAKNIQYF
j_call: TRBJ2-4
clone_size: -
d_call: TRBD1
v_call: TRBV13

cdr3_nt: TGTGCCATCAAGGGGACAGGTGATATTGAGCAGTTCTTC
cdr3_aa: CAIKGTGDIEQFF
j_call: TRBJ2-1
clone_size: -
d_call: TRBD1
v_call: TRBV10-3

cdr3_nt: TGTGCCAGCAGTTTGGAGATCTCCCAGCCCCAGCATTTT
cdr3_aa: CASSLEISQPQHF
j_call: TRBJ1-5
clone_size: -
d_call: -
v_call: TRBV6-2/TRBV6-3

cdr3_nt: TGTGCCAGCAGCAATCCCCAGCGGCCCCTCCACTTT
cdr3_aa: CASSNPQRPLHF
j_call: TRBJ1-6
clone_size: once
d_call: -
v_call: TRBV5-4

cdr3_nt: TGCAGTGCTAGAAAGGGCACTGAAGCTTTCTTT
cdr3_aa: CSARKGTEAFF
j_call: TRBJ1-1
clone_size: -
d_call: -
v_call: TRBV20-1

cdr3_nt: TGCAGTGCTAGAGGCTGGACAGGGGAATTCTATGGCTACACCTTC
cdr3_aa: CSARGWTGEFYGYTF
j_call: TRBJ1-2
clone_size: -
d_call: TRBD1
v_call: TRBV20-1

cdr3_nt: TGCAGCGTTCGACAGGGGTCAAACTATGGCTACACCTTC
cdr3_aa: CSVRQGSNYGYTF
j_call: TRBJ1-2
clone_size: few
d_call: TRBD1
v_call: TRBV29-1

cdr3_nt: TGTGCCAGCAGCTTGGAAGGCCCAGGTGACTATGGCTACACCTTC
cdr3_aa: CASSLEGPGDYGYTF
j_call: TRBJ1-2
clone_size: few
d_call: -
v_call: TRBV5-6

cdr3_nt: TGTGCCAGCAGCTTACGAGGAATGGGGACAGATACGCAGTATTTT
cdr3_aa: CASSLRGMGTDTQYF
j_call: TRBJ2-3
clone_size: many
d_call: -
v_call: TRBV7-2

cdr3_nt: TGTGCCAGCAGCGATGGGGACATTTTACCGAACACCATATATTTT
cdr3_aa: CASSDGDILPNTIYF
j_call: TRBJ1-3
clone_size: -
d_call: -
v_call: TRBV9

cdr3_nt: TGTGCCAGCAGCTTGGAAGCGGGAGAGGAGCAGTTCTTC
cdr3_aa: CASSLEAGEEQFF
j_call: TRBJ2-1
clone_size: few
d_call: TRBD2
v_call: TRBV11-3

cdr3_nt: TGTGCCACCACCCCGAGAGCGGGAGATATAGATACGCAGTATTTT
cdr3_aa: CATTPRAGDIDTQYF
j_call: TRBJ2-3
clone_size: -
d_call: TRBD2
v_call: TRBV10-3

cdr3_nt: TGTGCCAGCAGCTGGGGGGGACAGCAAGAGACCCAGTACTTC
cdr3_aa: CASSWGGQQETQYF
j_call: TRBJ2-5
clone_size: many
d_call: -
v_call: TRBV7-7

cdr3_nt: TGTGCCAGCAGCTTAGACGGCGGGAGACCAGATACGCAGTATTTT
cdr3_aa: CASSLDGGRPDTQYF
j_call: TRBJ2-3
clone_size: many
d_call: TRBD2
v_call: TRBV7-2

cdr3_nt: TGCAGCGTGGAGAGGGAGGAGACCCAGTACTTC
cdr3_aa: CSVEREETQYF
j_call: TRBJ2-5
clone_size: -
d_call: -
v_call: TRBV29-1

cdr3_nt: TGTGCCAGCCACCCCTTCGGGCTAGCGGCCTCCACAGATACGCAGTATTTT
cdr3_aa: CASHPFGLAASTDTQYF
j_call: TRBJ2-3
clone_size: -
d_call: TRBD2
v_call: TRBV12-3/TRBV12-4

cdr3_nt: TGTGCCAGCAGTTACTCCGCGGGACAGGATTACGAGCAGTACTTC
cdr3_aa: CASSYSAGQDYEQYF
j_call: TRBJ2-7
clone_size: few
d_call: TRBD1
v_call: TRBV6-2/TRBV6-3

cdr3_nt: TGCGCCAGCAGTCCCGATGGTCTGAGGTACACCGGGGAGCTGTTTTTT
cdr3_aa: CASSPDGLRYTGELFF
j_call: TRBJ2-2
clone_size: -
d_call: -
v_call: TRBV5-1

cdr3_nt: TGCAGTGGTGCCGACTCTGGGGCCAACGTCCTGACTTTC
cdr3_aa: CSGADSGANVLTF
j_call: TRBJ2-6
clone_size: few
d_call: -
v_call: TRBV20-1

cdr3_nt: TGTGCCAGCAGACACGGACTAGCCTACTCCTACGAGCAGTACTTC
cdr3_aa: CASRHGLAYSYEQYF
j_call: TRBJ2-7
clone_size: few
d_call: TRBD2
v_call: TRBV6-6

cdr3_nt: TGTGCCAGCCATTCCAGGGTAGATTCCTACGAGCAGTACTTC
cdr3_aa: CASHSRVDSYEQYF
j_call: TRBJ2-7
clone_size: few
d_call: -
v_call: TRBV6-6